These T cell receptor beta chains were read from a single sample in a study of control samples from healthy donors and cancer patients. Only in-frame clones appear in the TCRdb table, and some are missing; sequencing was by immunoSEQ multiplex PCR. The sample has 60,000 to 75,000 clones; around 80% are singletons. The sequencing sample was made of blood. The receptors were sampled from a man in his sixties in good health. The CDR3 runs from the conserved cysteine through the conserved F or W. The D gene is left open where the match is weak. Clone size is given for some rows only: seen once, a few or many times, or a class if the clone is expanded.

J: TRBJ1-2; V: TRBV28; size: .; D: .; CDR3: CASRLPREKGGYTF; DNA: TGTGCCAGCAGGCTCCCCAGGGAAAAGGGTGGCTACACCTTC
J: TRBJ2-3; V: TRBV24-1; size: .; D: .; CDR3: CATSDLSPQGTDTQYF; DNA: TGTGCCACCAGTGATCTTAGTCCGCAGGGCACAGATACGCAGTATTTT
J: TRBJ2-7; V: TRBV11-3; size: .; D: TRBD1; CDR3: CASSLWDRETYEQYF; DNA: TGTGCCAGCAGCCTGTGGGACAGAGAGACTTACGAGCAGTACTTC
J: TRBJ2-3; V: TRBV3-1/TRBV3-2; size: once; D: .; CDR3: CASSRNTDTQYF; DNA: TGTGCCAGCAGCCGTAACACAGATACGCAGTATTTT
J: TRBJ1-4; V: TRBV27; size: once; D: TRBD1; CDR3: CASSSTGTGEKLFF; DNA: TGTGCCAGCAGTTCTACCGGGACAGGAGAAAAACTGTTTTTT
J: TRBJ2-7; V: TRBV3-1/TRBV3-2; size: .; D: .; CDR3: CASSHGPGHSYEQYF; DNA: TGTGCCAGCAGCCACGGGCCCGGCCACTCCTACGAGCAGTACTTC
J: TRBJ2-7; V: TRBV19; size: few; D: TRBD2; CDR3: CASSIKSGAGGTSPYEQYF; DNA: TGTGCCAGTAGTATAAAGTCGGGAGCGGGAGGCACCTCCCCCTACGAGCAGTACTTC
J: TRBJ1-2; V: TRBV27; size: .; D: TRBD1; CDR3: CASRGTGVGGYTF; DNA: TGTGCCAGCAGGGGGACAGGGGTTGGTGGCTACACCTTC
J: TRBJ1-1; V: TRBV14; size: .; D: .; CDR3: CASSPSRLNTEAFF; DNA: TGTGCCAGCAGCCCATCCAGACTAAACACTGAAGCTTTCTTT
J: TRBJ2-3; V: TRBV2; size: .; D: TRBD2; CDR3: CASRRLAGETDTQYF; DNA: TGTGCCAGCAGGAGACTAGCGGGAGAAACAGATACGCAGTATTTT
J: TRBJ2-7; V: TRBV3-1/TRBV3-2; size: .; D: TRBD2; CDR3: CASSPGGRSHEQYF; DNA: TGTGCCAGCAGCCCGGGCGGGAGGAGCCACGAGCAGTACTTC
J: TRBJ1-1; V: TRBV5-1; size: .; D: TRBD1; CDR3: CASSLTGAFDGKAFF; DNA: TGCGCCAGCAGCTTGACAGGGGCTTTTGACGGAAAAGCTTTCTTT
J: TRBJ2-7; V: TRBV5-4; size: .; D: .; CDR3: CASSLDRDSGRNEQYF; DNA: TGTGCCAGCAGCTTGGATCGGGACTCCGGTCGGAACGAGCAGTACTTC
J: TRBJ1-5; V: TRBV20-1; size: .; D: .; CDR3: CSASKEAGGQPQHF; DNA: TGCAGTGCTAGTAAAGAGGCCGGGGGACAGCCCCAGCATTTT
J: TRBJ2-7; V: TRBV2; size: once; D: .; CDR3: CASTRDVSYEQYF; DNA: TGTGCCAGCACCCGGGACGTCTCCTACGAGCAGTACTTC
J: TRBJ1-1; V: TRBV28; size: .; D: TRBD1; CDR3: CASSSPGQGGEAFF; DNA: TGTGCCAGCAGTTCCCCGGGACAGGGAGGTGAAGCTTTCTTT
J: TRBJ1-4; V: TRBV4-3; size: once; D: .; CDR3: CASSPQGTNEKLFF; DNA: TGCGCCAGCAGCCCCCAGGGGACTAATGAAAAACTGTTTTTT
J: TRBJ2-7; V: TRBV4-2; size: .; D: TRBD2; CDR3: CASSQESAGVHYEQYF; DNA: TGTGCCAGCAGCCAAGAATCAGCGGGAGTACATTACGAGCAGTACTTC
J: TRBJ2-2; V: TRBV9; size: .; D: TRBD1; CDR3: CASSGGQGTGELFF; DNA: TGTGCCAGCAGCGGAGGACAGGGCACCGGGGAGCTGTTTTTT
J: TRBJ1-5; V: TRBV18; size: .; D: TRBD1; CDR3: CASSPQGVQGNQPQHF; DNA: TGTGCCAGCTCACCTCAGGGGGTTCAGGGCAATCAGCCCCAGCATTTT
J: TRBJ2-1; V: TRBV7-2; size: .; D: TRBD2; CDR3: CASSPGRARGEQFF; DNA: TGTGCCAGCAGTCCCGGGAGGGCCAGGGGTGAGCAGTTCTTC
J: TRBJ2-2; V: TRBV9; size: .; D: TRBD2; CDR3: CASSPRAGTITGELFF; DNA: TGTGCCAGCAGCCCCCGAGCGGGGACTATCACCGGGGAGCTGTTTTTT
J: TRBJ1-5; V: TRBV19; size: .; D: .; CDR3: CASSSLLRGINQPQHF; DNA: TGTGCCAGTAGTTCTCTACTGCGAGGTATCAATCAGCCCCAGCATTTT
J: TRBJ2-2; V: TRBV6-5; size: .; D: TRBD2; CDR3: CASRSLAGATGELFF; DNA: TGTGCCAGCAGATCTCTAGCGGGAGCTACCGGGGAGCTGTTTTTT
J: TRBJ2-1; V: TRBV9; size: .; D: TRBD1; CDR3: CASSVGQGEYNEQFF; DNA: TGTGCCAGCAGCGTAGGACAGGGAGAGTACAATGAGCAGTTCTTC
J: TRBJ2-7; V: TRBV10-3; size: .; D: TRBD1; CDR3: CAISERISGTAYEQYF; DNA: TGTGCCATCAGTGAGAGAATTTCAGGGACAGCCTACGAGCAGTACTTC
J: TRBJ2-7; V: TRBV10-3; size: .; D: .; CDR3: CAISESRGEQYF; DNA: TGTGCCATCAGTGAGTCGAGGGGCGAGCAGTACTTC
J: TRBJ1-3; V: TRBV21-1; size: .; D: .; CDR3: CASSNGTGACSGNTIYF; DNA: TGTGCCAGCAGCAATGGGACAGGGGCCTGCTCTGGAAACACCATATATTTT
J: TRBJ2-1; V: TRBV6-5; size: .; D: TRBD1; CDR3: CASSYLGTDNEQFF; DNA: TGTGCCAGCAGTTACCTGGGGACAGACAATGAGCAGTTCTTC
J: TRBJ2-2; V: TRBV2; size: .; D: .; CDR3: CASTGTLPGGELFF; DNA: TGTGCCAGCACCGGGACACTACCGGGCGGGGAGCTGTTTTTT
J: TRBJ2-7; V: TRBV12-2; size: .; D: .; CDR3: CASRLGTSGPYEQYF; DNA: TGTGCAAGTCGCTTAGGAACTAGCGGACCCTACGAGCAGTACTTC
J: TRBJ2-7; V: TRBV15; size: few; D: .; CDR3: CATSRVPVGEQYF; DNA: TGTGCCACCAGCAGAGTGCCTGTTGGCGAGCAGTACTTC
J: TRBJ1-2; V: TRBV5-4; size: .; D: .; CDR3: CASSLAGGYGYTF; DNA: TGTGCCAGCAGCTTGGCCGGGGGCTATGGCTACACCTTC
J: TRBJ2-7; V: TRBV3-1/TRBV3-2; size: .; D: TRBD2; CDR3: CASSQRLAEYEQYF; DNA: TGTGCCAGCAGCCAACGACTAGCGGAGTACGAGCAGTACTTC